This TCR beta chain was identified during a study of CD8+CD57+ T cells in acquired aplastic anemia. Overall study: An average of roughly 3 ug of DNA was obtained from sorted CD4+ and CD8+ cells. There were roughly 9.8 million reads, on average, for CD4+ cells from healthy donors. Notes on the study in general: A set of twenty-nine CD8+ CDR3 sequences was shared between patients and controls, and these sequences appeared highly expressed in patients. CD8+ Simpson's diversity in patients was not significantly different from that in controls.

Germline loops: CDR1 KGHDR, CDR2 SFDVKD. V lost 4 bases to trimming and J lost 3 bases; unmatched junction nucleotides: 3. The CDR3 is 15 residues long. Genomic DNA templated the TCR beta VDJ and CDR3 profiling. Each CDR3 protein gets one entry after TCRdb re-called the reads with MiXCR. The sample records about 180,000 distinct CDR3 sequences, less than 55% being singletons. This clonotype was counted many times. Its antigen is still unknown. The genes are TRBV24-1 and TRBJ2-5; 11 positions agree with TRBD1. Sample: sorted CD4+, CD8+, or CD8+CD57+ T cells (not recorded which) from PBMCs. The TCR was taken from a human donor in good health. CDR3 sequence: CATSEGTGGKETQYF. The CDR3 nucleotides read TGTGCCACCAGTGAGGGGACAGGGGGGAAAGAGACCCAGTACTTC.